This entry lists 4 T cell receptor beta chains sequenced from one sample in a study of blood T cell repertoires in COVID-19. The repertoire was sequenced with immunoSEQ multiplex PCR; TCRdb's copy has only in-frame clones and lacks some. This sample has approximately 100,000 clones; roughly four fifths occur once, and the top ten carry 4.5% to 5.5%. The sequencing sample was made of peripheral blood. These receptor sequences come from a man aged 60-69 years with acute or convalescent COVID-19.

The chain employs TRBV29-1 and TRBJ2-3; perhaps TRBD1 as D (6 bases). The germline CDR1 and CDR2 sequences are SQVTM and ANQGSEA. The CDR3 contains 12 residues. V was shortened by 4 bases and J by 6 bases, with 11 bases between the two germline ends. The CDR3, as DNA: TGCAGCGTTGTGCCAGGGGTGGATACGCAGTATTTT. Translation: CSVVPGVDTQYF.

The chain carries TRBV2 and TRBJ1-2; D not resolved. The V end lost 11 bases, the J end lost 3 bases, and 10 bases lay between the germline ends. The CDR3 contains 11 residues. Germline V lookup: CDR1 SNHLY, CDR2 FYNNEI. Written as DNA, the CDR3 is TGTGCCTGCGGCGATGACTATGGCTACACCTTC. As protein: CACGDDYGYTF.

This clone was seen once. V gene TRBV11-1 combines with J gene TRBJ2-3; D not certain. The CDR3 covers 12 residues. Germline assignment: CDR1 SGHAT and CDR2 FQDESV (reference sequence). V lost 7 bases, J lost 5 bases, and 10 bases lay in between. The CDR3 sequence is CASTSYRDTQYF. The CDR3 bases are TGTGCCAGCACCTCATACAGAGATACGCAGTATTTT.

In this sample, this clone turned up once. The V gene is TRBV18, the J gene TRBJ2-7; a weak D match, TRBD1 (6 bases). Trimming stripped 3 bases from V and 0 bases from J, with 9 bases between. The CDR3 is 14 residues long. Germline CDR1 KGHSH, CDR2 LQKENI. Here the CDR3 reads CASSPRGSSYEQYF. In DNA, the CDR3 is TGTGCCAGCTCACCCAGGGGTTCCTCCTACGAGCAGTACTTC.